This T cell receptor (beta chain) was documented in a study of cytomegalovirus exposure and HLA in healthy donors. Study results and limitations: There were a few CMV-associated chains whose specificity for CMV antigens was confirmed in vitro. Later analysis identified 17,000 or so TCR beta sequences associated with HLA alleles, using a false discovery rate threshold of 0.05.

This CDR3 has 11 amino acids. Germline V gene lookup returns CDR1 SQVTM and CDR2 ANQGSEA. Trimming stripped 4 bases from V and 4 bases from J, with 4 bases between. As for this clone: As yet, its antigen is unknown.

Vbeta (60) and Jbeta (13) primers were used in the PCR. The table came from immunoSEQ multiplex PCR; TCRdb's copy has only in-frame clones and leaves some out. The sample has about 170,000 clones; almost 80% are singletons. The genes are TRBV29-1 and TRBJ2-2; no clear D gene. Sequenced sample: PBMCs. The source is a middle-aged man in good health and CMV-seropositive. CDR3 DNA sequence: TGCAGCGTTGCCAGCACCGGGGAGCTGTTTTTT. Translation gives CSVASTGELFF.